These 22 T cell receptor beta chains originate from one sample sequenced in a study of blood T cell repertoires in COVID-19. TCRdb's copy holds only in-frame clones and misses some; the assay was immunoSEQ multiplex PCR. The repertoire has some 110,000 clones, about 80% of them found once; the top ten carry about 27%. Material: peripheral blood. These TCRs come from a man aged 60 to 69 with acute or convalescent COVID-19.

The rearrangement uses TRBV10-1 and TRBJ2-3; no clear D. This CDR3 is built from 11 residues. V was clipped by 2 bases and J by 9 bases, with 6 bases between them. Germline CDR1 and CDR2: WNHNN and SYGVQD (reference sequence). Here the CDR3 reads CASSETETQYF. DNA for the CDR3: TGCGCCAGCAGTGAGACGGAGACGCAGTATTTT.

The V gene is TRBV13, the J gene TRBJ2-1, with 7 bases that match TRBD2. Germline loops: CDR1 PRHDT, CDR2 FYEKMQ (reference sequence). The CDR3 has 13 amino acids. Trimming took 5 bases from V and 7 from J; bases not matched to a gene: 5. Here the CDR3 DNA reads TGTGCCAGCAGCCCCCTGCGGGAGAATGAGCAGTTCTTC. Amino acids: CASSPLRENEQFF.

The V gene is TRBV6-2 or TRBV6-3, the J gene TRBJ2-7, with 7 bases identical to TRBD2. The CDR3 extends over 18 amino acids. Germline CDR1 reads MNHEY; CDR2 reads SVGEGT. Trimming removed 5 bases from V and 0 bases from J; junction bases left unmatched: 16. CDR3 residues: CASSHYLAVTTTSYEQYV. CDR3 nucleotide sequence: TGTGCCAGCAGTCACTATCTAGCGGTCACTACAACCTCCTACGAGCAGTACGTC.

The chain couples TRBV18 to TRBJ2-3; D not certain. Trimming cost V 3 bases and J 7 bases, with 11 bases left between them. The germline V gene encodes CDR1 KGHSH and CDR2 LQKENI. The CDR3 sequence is 13 residues long. In nucleotides, the CDR3 is TGTGCCAGCTCACCTCCAGGTCCTTATACGCAGTATTTT. Its protein is CASSPPGPYTQYF.

The CDR3 region is CASSLGGGRNSPLHF. The CDR3 bases are TGTGCCAGCAGCTTAGGTGGGGGCCGTAATTCACCCCTCCACTTT. The rearrangement uses TRBV7-9 and TRBJ1-6, with D possibly TRBD1 on 6 matching bases. The CDR3 is 15 amino acids. V was trimmed by 1 base and J by 6 bases, leaving 10 bases between them. The germline CDR1 and CDR2 sequences are SEHNR and FQNEAQ (reference sequence).

This clone was seen a single time. This chain connects TRBV27 to TRBJ2-1; 11 bases agree with TRBD2. V lost 6 bases and J lost 10; bases outside the gene matches: 8. Germline-derived CDR1 and CDR2 are MNHEY and SMNVEV (reference sequence). This CDR3 has 14 residues. CDR3 nucleotides: TGTGCCAGCAGAGCCGGGACTAGCGGCCGGGAGCAGTTCTTC. Its protein product is CASRAGTSGREQFF.

A word on this clone: The junction departs from germline at one end; a sequencing error may be responsible. The chain carries TRBV29-1 and TRBJ2-5, with 7 bases lining up with TRBD1. Germline CDR1 is SQVTM and CDR2 is ANQGSEA. CDR3 length: 14 amino acids. CDR3 residues: CSVEGQAIYETQYF. CDR3 coding DNA: TGCAGCGTGGAAGGACAGGCAATCTATGAGACCCAGTACTTC.

V is TRBV18 and J is TRBJ2-7; 10 bases line up with TRBD2. V dropped 3 bases and J dropped 2; count of bases not matched to a gene: 4. The CDR3 is 15 amino acids. Germline CDR1 reads KGHSH; CDR2 reads LQKENI. This chain's CDR3 is CASSPTSGSTYEQYF. CDR3 nucleotide sequence: TGTGCCAGCTCACCGACTAGCGGGTCAACCTACGAGCAGTACTTC.

The chain joins TRBV6-2 or TRBV6-3 to TRBJ2-3, with 8 bases matching TRBD2. Germline loops: CDR1 MNHEY, CDR2 SVGEGT. The CDR3 is 15 residues long. Unmatched junction bases numbered 9, after V lost 5 bases and J lost 5 bases. This CDR3 reads CASSQLAVLLDTQYF. Written as DNA, the CDR3 is TGTGCCAGCAGTCAACTAGCGGTTCTTTTAGATACGCAGTATTTT.

The CDR3 coding sequence is TGCAGCGTTGGTCGACAGGGGGCGCTTGATGGCTACACCTTC. Amino acid sequence: CSVGRQGALDGYTF. The V gene is TRBV29-1, the J gene TRBJ1-2; 10 nucleotides align to TRBD1. The ends lost 4 bases at V and 6 bases at J; junction bases unmatched: 8. Germline CDR1 SQVTM, CDR2 ANQGSEA. This CDR3 spans 14 amino acids.

This chain connects TRBV24-1 to TRBJ2-1, with 7 nucleotides matching TRBD2. CDR3 length equals 15 residues. The germline V gene has CDR1 KGHDR and CDR2 SFDVKD. V shed 6 bases and J 7 bases; nucleotides not matched to a gene: 11. The CDR3, as DNA: TGTGCCACCAGTCGGGGGGAGGGCCGGGGAAATGAGCAGTTCTTC. Its translation is CATSRGEGRGNEQFF.

V is TRBV2 and J is TRBJ1-5; D may be TRBD1 (5 bases). Germline V gene sequence: CDR1 SNHLY, CDR2 FYNNEI. V was clipped by 7 bases and J by 4 bases, with 14 bases between them. This CDR3 has 14 residues. The CDR3 DNA reads TGTGCCAGCACCATATACGGACAAAATCAGCCCCAGCATTTT. Amino acid sequence: CASTIYGQNQPQHF. Based on the CDR3 plus reference TRBV2 and TRBJ1-5, the full variable domain is EPEVTQTPSHQVTQMGQEVILRCVPISNHLYFYWYRQILGQKVEFLVSFYNNEISEKSEIFDDQFSVERPDGSNFTLKIRSTKLEDSAMYFCASTIYGQNQPQHFGDGTRLSIL.

V usage is TRBV16 and J usage is TRBJ1-1, with a possible D match to TRBD1 (6 bases). Trimming pared 4 bases from V and 2 bases from J, leaving 11 bases between. The CDR3 has 14 residues. Germline assignment: CDR1 KGHSY and CDR2 FQNENV. CDR3 coding DNA: TGTGCCAGCAGCCTAAGGGGGGGAAACACTGAAGCTTTCTTT. The encoded protein is CASSLRGGNTEAFF.

This clone came up a few times. This chain uses TRBV15 with TRBJ2-2, with TRBD2 matching over 7 bases. This CDR3 has 15 amino acids. V was pared by 7 bases and J by 3 bases, with 8 bases of the junction left unmatched. CDR1 is LNHNV, CDR2 YYDKDF, per germline (reference sequence). The CDR3 spells CATKGASGYTGELFF. The CDR3 region has the DNA TGTGCCACCAAAGGGGCTAGCGGATACACCGGGGAGCTGTTTTTT.

Comments on this clone: Germline and junction disagree at one end, which may indicate a read error. The chain couples TRBV19 to TRBJ2-3, with TRBD2 identical over 14 bases. Germline V gene sequence: CDR1 LNHDA, CDR2 SQIVND (reference sequence). This CDR3 region has 13 residues. CDR3 sequence (DNA): TGTGCCAGTAGAAGACTAGCGGGAGGGCCGGTTCATTTT. It encodes CASRRLAGGPVHF.

The chain recombines TRBV18 with TRBJ1-6; tentative D call: TRBD1 (6 bases). Trimming took 1 base from V and 5 from J, leaving 15 bases between them. The CDR3 runs to 17 residues. Looked up from germline, CDR1 is KGHSH and CDR2 is LQKENI. CDR3 nucleotide sequence: TGTGCCAGCTCACCACGTGACAGGATAATGGATAATTCACCCCTCCACTTT. Encoded protein: CASSPRDRIMDNSPLHF.

The V gene is TRBV18, the J gene TRBJ1-3; D gene uncertain. Germline-derived CDR1 and CDR2 are KGHSH and LQKENI. The CDR3 extends over 15 amino acids. The V end lost 4 bases, the J end lost 0 bases, and 10 bases lay between the germline ends. CDR3 sequence (DNA): TGTGCCAGCTCACTCACAGCGGACTCTGGAAACACCATATATTTT. Translated, it gives CASSLTADSGNTIYF.

This rearrangement joins TRBV5-1 to TRBJ2-3; the D gene is possibly TRBD2 (5 bases). The CDR3 consists of 16 residues. Germline V gene sequence: CDR1 SGHRS, CDR2 YFSETQ. V lost 5 bases to trimming and J lost 3 bases, with 19 bases between them. CDR3 loop: CASRLAAGKGTDTQYF. The CDR3 DNA reads as TGCGCCAGCAGACTTGCGGCGGGTAAGGGAACAGATACGCAGTATTTT. The full variable domain, rest sourced from reference TRBV5-1 and TRBJ2-3, is KAGVTQTPRYLIKTRGQQVTLSCSPISGHRSVSWYQQTPGQGLQFLFEYFSETQRNKGNFPGRFSGRQFSNSRSEMNVSTLELGDSALYLCASRLAAGKGTDTQYFGPGTRLTVL.

V and J are TRBV19 and TRBJ1-1; 8 bases agree with TRBD1. This CDR3 has 17 residues. J was trimmed by 0 bases and V by 9 bases; bases with no gene match: 15. Germline CDR1 LNHDA, CDR2 SQIVND (reference sequence). The CDR3: CASRTRVRGPVNTEAFF. The CDR3 region has the DNA TGTGCCAGCAGGACCCGGGTCAGGGGGCCTGTGAACACTGAAGCTTTCTTT. Full variable domain (rest looked up from reference TRBV19 and TRBJ1-1): DGGITQSPKYLFRKEGQNVTLSCEQNLNHDAMYWYRQDPGQGLRLIYYSQIVNDFQKGDIAEGYSVSREKKESFPLTVTSAQKNPTAFYLCASRTRVRGPVNTEAFFGQGTRLTVV.

The genes are TRBV5-1 and TRBJ2-2; D gene unclear. The length of the CDR3 is 15 residues. From germline, CDR1 is SGHRS and CDR2 YFSETQ. Trimming stripped 2 bases from V and 0 bases from J, with 8 bases between. This CDR3 is CASSFRGSNTGELFF. The CDR3, as DNA: TGCGCCAGCAGCTTTCGAGGATCGAACACCGGGGAGCTGTTTTTT.

V and J are TRBV7-9 and TRBJ1-1, with TRBD1 matching over 8 bases. V lost 5 bases to trimming and J lost 11 bases; unmatched junction nucleotides: 7. Germline CDR1 SEHNR, CDR2 FQNEAQ (reference sequence). This CDR3 is 12 amino acids long. The CDR3 DNA sequence: TGTGCCAGCAGCCCGCCGGGACAGGTGGCTTTCTTT. Its protein product is CASSPPGQVAFF.

This sequence joins TRBV30 and TRBJ1-4; the match to TRBD1 covers 7 bases. The length of the CDR3 is 13 residues. V lost 8 bases and J lost 4; bases outside the gene matches: 7. Germline V CDR1 and CDR2: GTSNPN, SVGIG (reference sequence). The CDR3 DNA reads as TGTGCCGGGGGACAGAACCTTAATGAAAAACTGTTTTTT. Its protein product is CAGGQNLNEKLFF. Variable domain in full (rest from reference TRBV30 and TRBJ1-4): SQTIHQWPATLVQPVGSPLSLECTVEGTSNPNLYWYRQAAGRGLQLLFYSVGIGQISSEVPQNLSASRPQDRQFILSSKKLLLSDSGFYLCAGGQNLNEKLFFGSGTQLSVL.